The TCR beta chain described here comes from a study of T cell repertoires in cytomegalovirus infection. About the research overall: CMV infection and matching HLA type were both indicated by public TCR beta signatures. Overall study findings and caveats: CMV-specific TCR beta clonotypes restricted by HLA-C dominated the ex vivo response.

TCRdb analysed the reads with MiXCR anew, one entry per CDR3 protein. The sample carries more than 200,000 distinct CDR3 sequences, over 8% recorded once. This clonotype was found many times. The antigen remains unidentified. The CDR3 length is 14 residues. Trimming shortened V by 4 bases and J by 1 base, and 10 bases separated the two germline ends. The germline V gene encodes CDR1 SGHVS and CDR2 FNYEAQ. The TCR was taken from a human donor in good health (CMV status not recorded). Some clones in this sample may be carry-over from other donors' samples. Sequences were obtained from PBMCs. The rearrangement uses TRBV7-6 and TRBJ1-1; the D is unclear. The CDR3 spells CASSSGLSNTEAFF. The CDR3 DNA is TGTGCCAGCAGCTCCGGGCTCTCGAACACTGAAGCTTTCTTT.